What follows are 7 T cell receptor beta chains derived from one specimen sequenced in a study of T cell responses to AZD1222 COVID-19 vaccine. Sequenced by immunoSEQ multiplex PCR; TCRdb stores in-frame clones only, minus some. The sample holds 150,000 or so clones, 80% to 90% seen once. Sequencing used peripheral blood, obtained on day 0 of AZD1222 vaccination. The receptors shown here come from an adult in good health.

CDR3 sequence reads: CATSVAGSYNEQFF. The DNA of the CDR3 is TGTGCCACCAGTGTGGCGGGGTCCTACAATGAGCAGTTCTTC. This chain connects TRBV24-1 to TRBJ2-1; D is perhaps TRBD2 (6 bases). V shed 5 bases and J shed 1 base, with 8 bases lying between them. CDR1 and CDR2 from the germline V gene are KGHDR and SFDVKD. This CDR3 has 14 residues.

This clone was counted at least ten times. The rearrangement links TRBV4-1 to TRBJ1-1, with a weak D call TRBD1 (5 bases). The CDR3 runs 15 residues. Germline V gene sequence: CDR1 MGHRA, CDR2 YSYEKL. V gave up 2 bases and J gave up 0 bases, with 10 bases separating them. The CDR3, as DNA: TGCGCCAGCAGCCAAACCGGGACGGTGAACACTGAAGCTTTCTTT. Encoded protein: CASSQTGTVNTEAFF.

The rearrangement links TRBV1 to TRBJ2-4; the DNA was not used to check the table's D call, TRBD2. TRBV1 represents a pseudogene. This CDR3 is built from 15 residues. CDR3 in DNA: TGCACCAGCAGCCCAACCGGGACTAGCGGGAATGGTCAGTACTTC. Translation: CTSSPTGTSGNGQYF.

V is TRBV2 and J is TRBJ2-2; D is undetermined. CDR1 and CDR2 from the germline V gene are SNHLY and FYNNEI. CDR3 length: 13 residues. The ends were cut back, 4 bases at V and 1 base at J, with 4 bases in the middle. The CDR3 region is CASSVQNTGELFF. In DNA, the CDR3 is TGTGCCAGCAGTGTACAGAACACCGGGGAGCTGTTTTTT.

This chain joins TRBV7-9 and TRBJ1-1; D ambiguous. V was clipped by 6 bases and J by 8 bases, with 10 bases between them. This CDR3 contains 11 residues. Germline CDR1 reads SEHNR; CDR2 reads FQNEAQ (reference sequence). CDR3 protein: CASSSMGEAFF. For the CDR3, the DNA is TGTGCCAGCAGTTCCATGGGCGAAGCTTTCTTT.

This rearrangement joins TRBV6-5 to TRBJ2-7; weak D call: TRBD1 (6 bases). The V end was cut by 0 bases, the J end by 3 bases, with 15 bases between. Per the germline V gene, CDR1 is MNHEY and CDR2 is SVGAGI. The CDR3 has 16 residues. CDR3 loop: CASSYSTIGDNYEQYF. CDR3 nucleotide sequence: TGTGCCAGCAGTTACTCGACGATTGGGGACAACTACGAGCAGTACTTC.

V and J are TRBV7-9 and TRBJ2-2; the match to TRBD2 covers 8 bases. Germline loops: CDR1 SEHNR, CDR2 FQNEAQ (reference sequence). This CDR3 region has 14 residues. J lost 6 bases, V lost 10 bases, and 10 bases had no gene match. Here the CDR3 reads CAIHSGTSAGELFF. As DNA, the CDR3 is TGTGCCATCCACAGCGGGACTAGTGCCGGGGAGCTGTTTTTT.